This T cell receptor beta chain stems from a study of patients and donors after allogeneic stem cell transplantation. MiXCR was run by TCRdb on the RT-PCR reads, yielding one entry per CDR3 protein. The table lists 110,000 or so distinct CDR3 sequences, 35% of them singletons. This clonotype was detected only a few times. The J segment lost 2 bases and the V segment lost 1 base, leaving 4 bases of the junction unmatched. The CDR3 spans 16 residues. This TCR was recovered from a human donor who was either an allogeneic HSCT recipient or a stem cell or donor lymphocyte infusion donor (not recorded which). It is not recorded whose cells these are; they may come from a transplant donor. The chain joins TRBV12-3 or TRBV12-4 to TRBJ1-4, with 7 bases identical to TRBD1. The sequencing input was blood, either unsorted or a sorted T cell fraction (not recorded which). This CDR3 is CASSLGLTGTNEKLFF. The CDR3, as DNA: TGTGCCAGCAGTTTAGGCCTGACAGGGACTAATGAAAAACTGTTTTTT.